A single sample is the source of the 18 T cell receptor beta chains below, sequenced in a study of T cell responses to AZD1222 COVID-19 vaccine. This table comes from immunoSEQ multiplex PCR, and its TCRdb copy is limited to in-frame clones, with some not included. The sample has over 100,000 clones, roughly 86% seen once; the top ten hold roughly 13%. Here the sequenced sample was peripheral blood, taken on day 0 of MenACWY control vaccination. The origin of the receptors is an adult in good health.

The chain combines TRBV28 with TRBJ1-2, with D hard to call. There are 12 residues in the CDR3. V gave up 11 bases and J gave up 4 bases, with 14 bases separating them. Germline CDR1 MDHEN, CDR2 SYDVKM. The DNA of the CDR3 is TGTGCCGCCAGCGCTCAGCGCTATGGCTACACCTTC. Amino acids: CAASAQRYGYTF.

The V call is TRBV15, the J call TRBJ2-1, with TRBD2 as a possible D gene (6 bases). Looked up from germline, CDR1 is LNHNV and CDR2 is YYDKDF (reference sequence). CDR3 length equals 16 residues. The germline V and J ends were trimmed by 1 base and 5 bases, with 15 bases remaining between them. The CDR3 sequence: CATSRGGAGWHNEQFF. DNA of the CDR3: TGTGCCACCAGCAGAGGGGGTGCGGGGTGGCACAATGAGCAGTTCTTC.

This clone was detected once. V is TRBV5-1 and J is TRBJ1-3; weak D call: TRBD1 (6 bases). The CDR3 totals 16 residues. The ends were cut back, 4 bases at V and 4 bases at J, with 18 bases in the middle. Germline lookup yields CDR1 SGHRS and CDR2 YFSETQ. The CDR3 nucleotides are TGCGCCAGCAGCCCAGGTCCAGGGGAGGTCGGAAACACCATATATTTT. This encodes CASSPGPGEVGNTIYF.

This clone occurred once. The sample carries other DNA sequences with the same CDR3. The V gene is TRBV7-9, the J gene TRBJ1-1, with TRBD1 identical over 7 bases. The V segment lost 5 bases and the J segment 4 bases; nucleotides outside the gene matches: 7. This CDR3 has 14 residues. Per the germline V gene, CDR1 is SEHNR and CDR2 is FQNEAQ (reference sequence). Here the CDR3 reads CASSPRQGSTEAFF. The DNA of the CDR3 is TGTGCCAGCAGCCCCCGACAGGGTAGCACTGAAGCTTTCTTT.

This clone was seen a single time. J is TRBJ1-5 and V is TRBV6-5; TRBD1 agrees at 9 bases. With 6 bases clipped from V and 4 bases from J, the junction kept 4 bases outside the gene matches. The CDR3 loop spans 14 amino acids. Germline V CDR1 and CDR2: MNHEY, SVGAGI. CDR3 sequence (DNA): TGTGCCAGCAGGGGGGACAGGGAAAATCAGCCCCAGCATTTT. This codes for CASRGDRENQPQHF.

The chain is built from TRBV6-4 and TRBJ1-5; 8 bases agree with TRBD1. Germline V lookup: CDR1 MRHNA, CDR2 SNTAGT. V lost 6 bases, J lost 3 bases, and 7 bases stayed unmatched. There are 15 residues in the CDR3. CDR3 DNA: TGTGCCAGCAGCATGCGGACAGGGCCCAATCAGCCCCAGCATTTT. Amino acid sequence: CASSMRTGPNQPQHF.

The CDR3 nucleotides read TGTGCCAGCAGCTTGGTGACCTTGGAGACCCAGTACTTC. The encoded protein is CASSLVTLETQYF. The chain carries TRBV5-4 and TRBJ2-5, with D unclear. Trimming shortened V by 0 bases and J by 5 bases, and 8 bases separated the two germline ends. Germline V gene sequence: CDR1 SGHNT, CDR2 YYREEE (reference sequence). CDR3 length equals 13 residues.

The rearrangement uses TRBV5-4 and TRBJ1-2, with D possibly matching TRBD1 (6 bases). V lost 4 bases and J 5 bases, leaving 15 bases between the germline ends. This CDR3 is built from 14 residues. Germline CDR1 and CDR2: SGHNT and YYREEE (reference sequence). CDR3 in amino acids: CASSPETGRYGYTF. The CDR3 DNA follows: TGTGCCAGCAGCCCTGAAACAGGGCGGTATGGCTACACCTTC. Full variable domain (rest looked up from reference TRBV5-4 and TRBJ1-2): ETGVTQSPTHLIKTRGQQVTLRCSSQSGHNTVSWYQQALGQGPQFIFQYYREEENGRGNFPPRFSGLQFPNYSSELNVNALELDDSALYLCASSPETGRYGYTFGSGTRLTVV.

CDR3 amino acids: CSASLAGPGNTIYF. CDR3 DNA sequence: TGCAGTGCTAGTTTGGCAGGGCCTGGAAACACCATATATTTT. The chain recombines TRBV20-1 with TRBJ1-3, with D possibly TRBD1 on 5 matching bases. Between the trimmed V and J ends, which lost 3 bases and 2 bases, there was a span of 11 bases. The V gene's germline CDR1 is DFQATT and CDR2 SNEGSKA (reference sequence). The CDR3 covers 14 residues.

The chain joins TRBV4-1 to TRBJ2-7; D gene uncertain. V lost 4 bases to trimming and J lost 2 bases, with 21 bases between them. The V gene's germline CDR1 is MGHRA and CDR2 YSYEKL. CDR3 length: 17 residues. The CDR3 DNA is TGCGCCAGCAGCCGCAATATCCCCGGTGTGGGTCCCTACGAGCAGTACTTC. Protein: CASSRNIPGVGPYEQYF.

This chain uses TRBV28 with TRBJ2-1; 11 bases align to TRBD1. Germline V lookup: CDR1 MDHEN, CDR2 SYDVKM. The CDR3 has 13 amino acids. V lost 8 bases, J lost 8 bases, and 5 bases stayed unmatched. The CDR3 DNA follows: TGTGCCAGCCGGACAGGGGGCAGGTATGAGCAGTTCTTC. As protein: CASRTGGRYEQFF.

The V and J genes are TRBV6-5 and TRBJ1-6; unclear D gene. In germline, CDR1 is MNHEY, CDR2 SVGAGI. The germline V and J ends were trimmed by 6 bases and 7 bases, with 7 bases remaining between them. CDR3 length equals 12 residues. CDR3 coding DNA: TGTGCCAGCAGCCTACAGAATTCACCCCTCCACTTT. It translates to CASSLQNSPLHF.

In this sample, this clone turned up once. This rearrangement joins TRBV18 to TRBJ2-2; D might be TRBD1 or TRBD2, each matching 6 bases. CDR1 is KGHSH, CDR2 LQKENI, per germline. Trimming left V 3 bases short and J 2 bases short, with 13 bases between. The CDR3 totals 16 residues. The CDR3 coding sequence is TGTGCCAGCTCACCTAGAGGGGGGCGCAACACCGGGGAGCTGTTTTTT. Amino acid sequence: CASSPRGGRNTGELFF.

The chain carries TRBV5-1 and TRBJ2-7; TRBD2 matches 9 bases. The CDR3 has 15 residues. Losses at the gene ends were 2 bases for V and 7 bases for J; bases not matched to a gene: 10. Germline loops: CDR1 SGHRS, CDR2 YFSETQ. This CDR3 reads CASSFSREGLGEQYF. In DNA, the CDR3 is TGCGCCAGCAGCTTCTCGCGGGAGGGCCTAGGGGAGCAGTACTTC. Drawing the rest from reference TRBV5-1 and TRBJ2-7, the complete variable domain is KAGVTQTPRYLIKTRGQQVTLSCSPISGHRSVSWYQQTPGQGLQFLFEYFSETQRNKGNFPGRFSGRQFSNSRSEMNVSTLELGDSALYLCASSFSREGLGEQYFGPGTRLTVT.

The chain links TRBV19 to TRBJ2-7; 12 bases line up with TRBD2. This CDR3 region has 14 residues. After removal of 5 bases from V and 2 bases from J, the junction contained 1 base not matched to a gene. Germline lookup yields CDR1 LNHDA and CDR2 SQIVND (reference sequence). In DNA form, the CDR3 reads TGTGCCAGTAGTTGGACTAGCGGGGCCTACGAGCAGTACTTC. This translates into CASSWTSGAYEQYF.

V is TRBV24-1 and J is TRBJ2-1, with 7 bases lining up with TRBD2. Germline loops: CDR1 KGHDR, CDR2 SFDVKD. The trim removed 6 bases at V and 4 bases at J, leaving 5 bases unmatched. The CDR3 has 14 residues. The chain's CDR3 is CATSTGTTYNEQFF. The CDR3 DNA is TGTGCCACCAGTACCGGGACTACGTACAATGAGCAGTTCTTC.

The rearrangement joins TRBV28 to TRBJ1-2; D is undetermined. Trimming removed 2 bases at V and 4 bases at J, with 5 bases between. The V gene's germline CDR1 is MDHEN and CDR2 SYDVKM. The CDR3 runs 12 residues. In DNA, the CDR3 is TGTGCCAGCAGTTTAATCTCCTATGGCTACACCTTC. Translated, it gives CASSLISYGYTF.

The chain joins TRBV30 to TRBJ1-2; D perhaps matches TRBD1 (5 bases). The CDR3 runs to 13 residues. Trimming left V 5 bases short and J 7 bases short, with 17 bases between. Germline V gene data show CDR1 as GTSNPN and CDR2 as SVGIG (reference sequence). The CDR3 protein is CAWGPGGVSGYTF. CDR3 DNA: TGTGCCTGGGGGCCCGGGGGTGTCTCTGGCTACACCTTC.